A single sample is the source of the 18 T cell receptor beta chains below, sequenced in a study of T-cell reconstitution after alpha-beta-depleted transplantation in children. The TCRbeta library was prepared with unique molecular identifiers. A single record per CDR3 protein comes from TCRdb applying MiXCR to the PCR reads. Seen here are some 110,000 distinct CDR3 sequences, 10% observed once, and the top ten hold under 40%. This specimen was PBMCs, taken before TCRalphabeta/CD19-depleted stem cell transplant. Every receptor here comes from a boy younger than 10 with acute lymphoblastic leukemia, due to receive a stem cell transplant.

This clonotype was observed many times. V is TRBV5-6 and J is TRBJ2-3; 10 positions agree with TRBD1. The junction had 14 bases not matched to a gene; V was cut back by 5 bases and J by 2 bases. Per the germline V gene, CDR1 is SGHDT and CDR2 is YYEEEE. The CDR3 runs 18 residues. As DNA, the CDR3 is TGTGCCAGCAGTGGGACAGGGGCCCCTCTCTGGATCACAGATACGCAGTATTTT. Encoded protein: CASSGTGAPLWITDTQYF. Together with reference TRBV5-6 and TRBJ2-3, the CDR3 gives the full variable domain: DAGVTQSPTHLIKTRGQQVTLRCSPKSGHDTVSWYQQALGQGPQFIFQYYEEEERQRGNFPDRFSGHQFPNYSSELNVNALLLGDSALYLCASSGTGAPLWITDTQYFGPGTRLTVL.

The chain joins TRBV11-1 to TRBJ2-2, with 9 bases that match TRBD2. Trimming removed 4 bases from V and 5 bases from J; junction bases left unmatched: 14. Germline V gene lookup returns CDR1 SGHAT and CDR2 FQDESV (reference sequence). The CDR3 totals 18 residues. The CDR3 bases are TGTGCCAGCAGCTCGAGCGGGAGGAGGATCCCGTGGACCGGGGAGCTGTTTTTT. Protein product: CASSSSGRRIPWTGELFF. Full variable domain (remainder filled in from reference TRBV11-1 and TRBJ2-2): EAEVAQSPRYKITEKSQAVAFWCDPISGHATLYWYRQILGQGPELLVQFQDESVVDDSQLPKDRFSAERLKGVDSTLKIQPAELGDSAMYLCASSSSGRRIPWTGELFFGEGSRLTVL.

This clonotype has ten or more counts. The V call is TRBV5-1, the J call TRBJ2-7; D possibly corresponds to TRBD1 (5 bases). The germline V gene has CDR1 SGHRS and CDR2 YFSETQ. This CDR3 region has 14 residues. V shed 0 bases and J shed 2 bases, with 9 bases lying between them. The CDR3 coding sequence is TGCGCCAGCAGCTTGGAAGGGGTCCCCTACGAGCAGTACTTC. Translation gives CASSLEGVPYEQYF.

This clonotype was observed many times. The gene calls are TRBV20-1 and TRBJ2-1, with D perhaps given as TRBD1 or TRBD2 (5 bases each). Germline lookup yields CDR1 DFQATT and CDR2 SNEGSKA (reference sequence). This CDR3 region has 12 residues. V lost 5 bases, J lost 10 bases, and 15 bases lay in between. CDR3 amino acids: CSAPEGSWEQFF. The CDR3, as DNA: TGCAGTGCTCCAGAGGGGAGCTGGGAGCAGTTCTTC.

Many counts were recorded for this clonotype. One junction end does not reproduce the germline sequence, and a read error may be involved. The genes are TRBV5-1 and TRBJ1-2; TRBD1 matches 9 bases. The CDR3 has 16 amino acids. Germline loops: CDR1 SGHRS, CDR2 YFSETQ. The CDR3 sequence is CASTLGGQGDNYGYTF. CDR3 coding DNA: TGCGCCAGCACCTTGGGGGGACAGGGCGATAACTATGGCTACACCTTC.

This clonotype has a handful of counts. The genes are TRBV5-1 and TRBJ2-4; a possible D gene is TRBD2 (5 bases). The CDR3 has 15 residues. The germline CDR1 and CDR2 sequences are SGHRS and YFSETQ. Trimming shortened V by 0 bases and J by 1 base, and 8 bases separated the two germline ends. This chain's CDR3 is CASSLGGEAKNIQYF. DNA for the CDR3: TGCGCCAGCAGCTTGGGTGGGGAGGCCAAAAACATTCAGTACTTC.

This clonotype was observed many times. The chain joins TRBV5-1 to TRBJ1-1, with a tentative D call TRBD1 (6 bases). The germline V and J ends were trimmed by 3 bases and 6 bases, with 18 bases remaining between them. Per germline, CDR1 SGHRS and CDR2 YFSETQ. CDR3 size: 15 residues. The CDR3 protein is CASSSRDRNPSEAFF. The CDR3 coding sequence is TGCGCCAGCAGCTCCCGCGACAGGAACCCTTCTGAAGCTTTCTTT.

This clonotype has at least ten counts. The chain couples TRBV20-1 to TRBJ2-1; tentatively, D is TRBD1 (5 bases). Trimming cost V 6 bases and J 5 bases, with 14 bases left between them. Germline V gene data show CDR1 as DFQATT and CDR2 as SNEGSKA (reference sequence). The CDR3 is 13 residues long. The CDR3 protein is CSALGVAHNEQFF. The CDR3 nucleotides are TGCAGTGCCCTAGGGGTGGCCCACAATGAGCAGTTCTTC.

The CDR3 is CASTPTQGGQPQHF. The CDR3 DNA is TGTGCCAGCACCCCTACCCAGGGGGGCCAGCCCCAGCATTTT. This sequence joins TRBV6-1 and TRBJ1-5; 7 bases are shared with TRBD1. The CDR3 has 14 amino acids. Looked up from germline, CDR1 is MNHNS and CDR2 is SASEGT. V dropped 7 bases and J dropped 7; count of bases not matched to a gene: 10.

V gene TRBV27 combines with J gene TRBJ2-7, with D perhaps matching TRBD2 (5 bases). The CDR3 runs to 14 residues. V lost 7 bases and J 1 base, leaving 14 bases between the germline ends. Germline lookup yields CDR1 MNHEY and CDR2 SMNVEV (reference sequence). This chain's CDR3 is CASIPWGDSYEQYF. The CDR3 DNA reads as TGTGCCAGCATTCCTTGGGGAGATTCCTACGAGCAGTACTTC.

This clonotype was recorded a few times. The V gene is TRBV5-1, the J gene TRBJ2-7; possible D gene TRBD1, 6 bases. V was trimmed by 0 bases and J by 6 bases, leaving 13 bases between them. Germline CDR1 reads SGHRS; CDR2 reads YFSETQ. The CDR3 length is 14 residues. Here the CDR3 reads CASSLVGGKAEQYF. CDR3 DNA sequence: TGCGCCAGCAGCTTGGTAGGGGGAAAGGCCGAGCAGTACTTC.

V and J are TRBV11-2 and TRBJ2-7, with a possible D match to TRBD2 (6 bases). The ends were cut back, 4 bases at V and 4 bases at J, with 14 bases in the middle. Germline V lookup: CDR1 SGHAT, CDR2 FQNNGV. CDR3 length: 14 amino acids. The chain's CDR3 is CASSWDWPDYEQYF. The CDR3 nucleotides are TGTGCCAGCAGCTGGGACTGGCCGGATTACGAGCAGTACTTC.

This clonotype was found once. V and J are TRBV7-3 and TRBJ2-1, with TRBD2 matching 12 bases. Trimming cost V 4 bases and J 9 bases; bases outside gene matches: 10. Germline lookup yields CDR1 SGHTA and CDR2 FQGTGA. The CDR3 contains 16 residues. Here the CDR3 reads CASSSKTSGRGGEQFF. Here the CDR3 DNA reads TGTGCCAGCAGCTCCAAGACTAGCGGGAGAGGCGGTGAGCAGTTCTTC. Drawing the rest from reference TRBV7-3 and TRBJ2-1, the complete variable domain is GAGVSQTPSNKVTEKGKYVELRCDPISGHTALYWYRQSLGQGPEFLIYFQGTGAADDSGLPNDRFFAVRPEGSVSTLKIQRTERGDSAVYLCASSSKTSGRGGEQFFGPGTRLTVL.

In this sample, this clonotype turned up many times. The V and J genes are TRBV12-3 or TRBV12-4 and TRBJ1-6, with D unresolved. The V and J ends lost 3 bases and 10 bases respectively, with 10 bases between them. The CDR3 length is 13 residues. As DNA, the CDR3 is TGTGCCAGCAGTTTGGGCCCGGGGTCACCCCTCCACTTT. Translation gives CASSLGPGSPLHF.

This clonotype has a handful of counts. The chain is built from TRBV7-9 and TRBJ2-7; 10 bases align to TRBD2. The CDR3 sequence is 17 residues long. The ends lost 5 bases at V and 2 bases at J; junction bases unmatched: 12. CDR1 is SEHNR, CDR2 FQNEAQ, per germline (reference sequence). CDR3 in DNA: TGTGCCAGCAGCCCCTACTCCCCTCTAGCGGGGGCCTACGAGCAGTACTTC. It translates to CASSPYSPLAGAYEQYF. The whole variable domain, remainder taken from reference TRBV7-9 and TRBJ2-7, is DTGVSQNPRHKITKRGQNVTFRCDPISEHNRLYWYRQTLGQGPEFLTYFQNEAQLEKSRLLSDRFSAERPKGSFSTLEIQRTEQGDSAMYLCASSPYSPLAGAYEQYFGPGTRLTVT.

This clonotype was detected a few times. This chain links TRBV5-1 with TRBJ2-5, with TRBD2 matching 12 bases. This CDR3 is built from 16 residues. Trimming at V came to 0 bases and at J to 5 bases, leaving 5 bases not matched to a gene. Germline loops: CDR1 SGHRS, CDR2 YFSETQ. The CDR3 sequence: CASSLGPSGRVETQYF. DNA of the CDR3: TGCGCCAGCAGCTTGGGGCCTAGCGGGAGGGTGGAGACCCAGTACTTC.

This clonotype was recorded only once. V usage is TRBV9 and J usage is TRBJ1-1, with TRBD1 as a possible D gene (5 bases). CDR3 length equals 12 residues. With 3 bases removed from V and 13 bases from J, the gap between germline ends came to 16 bases. CDR1 and CDR2 from the germline V gene are SGDLS and YYNGEE. CDR3 nucleotide sequence: TGTGCCAGCAGCGCAAAGGGGTATTTACTTTTCTTT. Its protein product is CASSAKGYLLFF.

V is TRBV6-7 and J is TRBJ1-1; maybe TRBD1 (5 bases). TRBV6-7 is an open reading frame, and its role is uncertain. The germline V and J ends were trimmed by 11 bases and 1 base, with 17 bases remaining between them. This CDR3 region has 14 residues. The CDR3 nucleotides are TGTGCCTTCATCCCGGGGACCCAGAACACTGAAGCTTTCTTT. It translates to CAFIPGTQNTEAFF.